This T cell receptor (beta chain) comes out of a study of PD-1 blockade in classical Hodgkin lymphoma. Overall study context: With a 2-week interval, patients received intravenous nivolumab at 3 mg/kg.

Assay used: immunoSEQ multiplex PCR; TCRdb lists only in-frame clones, some missing. The table shows fewer than 50,000 clones, with around nine tenths occurring only once. General observations from the study: Exclusion was the outcome for patients who began nivolumab under 1 year after ASCT. The drivers behind the repertoire differences, possibly disease activity or prior therapy, remain undefined.

After autologous stem cell transplantation all patients relapsed, and prior brentuximab vedotin exposure differed between cohorts. Points on this clone: Its specificity is unknown.

With V trimmed by 8 bases and J by 0 bases, 13 bases remained unmatched. CDR1 is LNHDA and CDR2 is SQIVND in the germline V gene (reference sequence). The CDR3 is made up of 17 amino acids. The receptor's source is a human donor with classical Hodgkin lymphoma. This rearrangement joins TRBV19 to TRBJ1-3; TRBD1 matches 7 bases. The specimen was peripheral blood mononuclear cells (PBMCs), collected at baseline. For the CDR3, the DNA is TGTGCCAGTTTGACACAGGGGTCCTTTCTCTCTGGAAACACCATATATTTT. This codes for CASLTQGSFLSGNTIYF.